The 24 T cell receptor beta chains listed next were all sequenced from one sample in a study of shared clonotypes between healthy human individuals (dated by TCRdb to 2018 to 2020). Receptors were amplified or captured by the immunoSEQ multiplex PCR assay. Entries here come from immuneACCESS through TCRdb and include only in-frame sequences with V and J called. Some clones fail to appear in such tables; in the studies checked, an unresolved V gene covers under half of the shortfall, and the cause of the remainder is unknown. The sample contains fewer than 1.6 million clones, about 98.5% of them found a single time. The leading ten clones occupy 0.36% of the sample. Sequencing used naive CD4+ T cells sorted from blood. The sample's cell subset or site label, decoded: CD45RA+ positively selected. The receptors derive from a young man in good health.

The CDR3 is CASSLGERGQELRTSGNYEQYF. In DNA, the CDR3 is TGTGCCAGCAGCTTAGGGGAGCGGGGACAGGAGCTACGGACTAGCGGGAACTACGAGCAGTACTTC. The chain recombines TRBV7-6 with TRBJ2-7; 12 positions agree with TRBD2. Germline values: CDR1 SGHVS, CDR2 FNYEAQ. The CDR3 loop spans 22 amino acids. Trimming cost V 1 base and J 3 bases; bases outside gene matches: 22. The entire variable domain, with the rest obtained from reference TRBV7-6 and TRBJ2-7, is as follows: GAGVSQSPRYKVTKRGQDVALRCDPISGHVSLYWYRQALGQGPEFLTYFNYEAQQDKSGLPNDRFSAERPEGSISTLTIQRTEQRDSAMYRCASSLGERGQELRTSGNYEQYFGPGTRLTVT.

The sample holds a few counts of this clone. The sample holds other DNA sequences that translate to the same CDR3. This sequence joins TRBV5-1 and TRBJ2-3, with 14 bases identical to TRBD2. The CDR3 spans 15 residues. Germline values: CDR1 SGHRS, CDR2 YFSETQ. J was trimmed by 4 bases and V by 3 bases; bases with no gene match: 1. CDR3 region: CASSSGLAGADTQYF. In DNA, the CDR3 is TGCGCCAGCAGCTCGGGACTAGCGGGAGCAGATACGCAGTATTTT.

As for this clone: Other DNA sequences in this sample translate to the same CDR3. The V and J genes are TRBV18 and TRBJ2-5; D is unclear. The CDR3 sequence is 12 residues long. V lost 2 bases and J lost 5, with 6 bases in between. The germline V gene has CDR1 KGHSH and CDR2 LQKENI. The CDR3 DNA is TGTGCCAGCTCACCAACCGAGGAGACCCAGTACTTC. It specifies CASSPTEETQYF.

This chain links TRBV7-8 with TRBJ1-4, with a possible D match to TRBD1 (5 bases). The germline V gene has CDR1 SGHVS and CDR2 FQNEAQ. This CDR3 comprises 17 residues. The V end was cut by 5 bases, the J end by 0 bases, with 16 bases between. CDR3: CASSEWGTFATNEKLFF. The CDR3 DNA sequence: TGTGCCAGCAGCGAATGGGGGACGTTTGCAACTAATGAAAAACTGTTTTTT. Combining the CDR3 with reference TRBV7-8 and TRBJ1-4 gives the whole variable domain GAGVSQSPRYKVAKRGQDVALRCDPISGHVSLFWYQQALGQGPEFLTYFQNEAQLDKSGLPSDRFFAERPEGSVSTLKIQRTQQEDSAVYLCASSEWGTFATNEKLFFGSGTQLSVL.

In its sample, this clone was seen once. V gene TRBV18 combines with J gene TRBJ2-2; no firm D call. CDR1 is KGHSH and CDR2 is LQKENI in the germline V gene. The CDR3 spans 17 residues. V was cut by 0 bases and J by 4 bases, with 15 bases left in between. In DNA form, the CDR3 reads TGTGCCAGCTCACCACCAATCGTGACAAGGATCACCGGGGAGCTGTTTTTT. This translates into CASSPPIVTRITGELFF.

This rearrangement joins TRBV9 to TRBJ2-5; 8 bases agree with TRBD1. The CDR3 is 15 amino acids. After removal of 2 bases from V and 5 bases from J, the junction contained 8 bases not matched to a gene. CDR1 is SGDLS and CDR2 is YYNGEE in the germline V gene. CDR3 sequence: CASSVDRGLGETQYF. In DNA, the CDR3 is TGTGCCAGCAGCGTTGACAGGGGTTTGGGGGAGACCCAGTACTTC.

The rearrangement joins TRBV10-3 to TRBJ1-1, with no clear D. The CDR3 is 17 residues long. Deletions cut 0 bases from V and 1 base from J, with 15 bases between. Germline CDR1 and CDR2: ENHRY and SYGVKD. The CDR3 here is CAISESTGSKKNTEAFF. The CDR3 nucleotides are TGTGCCATCAGTGAGTCGACGGGGTCGAAAAAGAACACTGAAGCTTTCTTT.

The chain carries TRBV5-1 and TRBJ2-3; no reliable D call. The CDR3 spans 13 residues. The V gene lost 1 base and the J gene lost 2 bases, with 5 bases spanning the gap. Per the germline V gene, CDR1 is SGHRS and CDR2 is YFSETQ. This CDR3 reads CASSLWVTDTQYF. The CDR3 DNA sequence: TGCGCCAGCAGCTTGTGGGTCACAGATACGCAGTATTTT.

This chain links TRBV28 with TRBJ1-2; D perhaps matches TRBD1 (5 bases). Trimming removed 3 bases at V and 0 bases at J, with 17 bases between. This CDR3 contains 17 residues. Germline V gene data show CDR1 as MDHEN and CDR2 as SYDVKM. The CDR3 DNA reads as TGTGCCAGCAGTTTTCCGGGACGGACGCTCCCTAACTATGGCTACACCTTC. It codes for CASSFPGRTLPNYGYTF.

The chain uses TRBV2 and TRBJ1-1, with D perhaps TRBD1 (5 bases). The CDR3 is 13 amino acids. CDR1 is SNHLY and CDR2 is FYNNEI in the germline V gene. Trimming shortened V by 6 bases and J by 6 bases, and 14 bases separated the two germline ends. CDR3 nucleotide sequence: TGTGCCAGCAGGGGACGACAGATTTCTGAAGCTTTCTTT. This sequence encodes CASRGRQISEAFF. Complete variable domain (other parts from reference TRBV2 and TRBJ1-1): EPEVTQTPSHQVTQMGQEVILRCVPISNHLYFYWYRQILGQKVEFLVSFYNNEISEKSEIFDDQFSVERPDGSNFTLKIRSTKLEDSAMYFCASRGRQISEAFFGQGTRLTVV.

A note on this clone: Other DNA variants within this sample encode the same CDR3. The genes are TRBV5-1 and TRBJ2-5; D uncertain. In germline, CDR1 is SGHRS, CDR2 YFSETQ. This CDR3 is 14 amino acids long. The germline V and J ends were trimmed by 0 bases and 5 bases, with 11 bases remaining between them. CDR3 nucleotides: TGCGCCAGCAGCTTGGCATTTCGGGCCGAGACCCAGTACTTC. As protein: CASSLAFRAETQYF.

V gene TRBV9 combines with J gene TRBJ1-3, with TRBD1 matching over 7 bases. Germline assignment: CDR1 SGDLS and CDR2 YYNGEE. This CDR3 is 16 amino acids long. V shed 2 bases, J shed 3 bases, and the junction held 8 bases outside the gene matches. For the CDR3, the DNA is TGTGCCAGCAGCGTGTCACAGGGGTTTGGTGGAAACACCATATATTTT. Translated: CASSVSQGFGGNTIYF.

A few counts support this clone. The chain carries TRBV6-5 and TRBJ2-1, with D perhaps TRBD1 or TRBD2 (5 bases each). The CDR3 has 14 residues. CDR1 MNHEY and CDR2 SVGAGI come from the germline V gene. Trimming stripped 5 bases from V and 7 bases from J, with 15 bases between. Here the CDR3 reads CASSRGPNLNEQFF. The CDR3 nucleotides are TGTGCCAGCAGTAGGGGACCTAATCTAAATGAGCAGTTCTTC.

In DNA, the CDR3 is TGTGCCATCAGTGCCCGCATCTCTGGGGCCAACGTCCTGACTTTC. Translating it yields CAISARISGANVLTF. The genes are TRBV10-3 and TRBJ2-6; D is unresolved. Germline V gives CDR1 ENHRY, CDR2 SYGVKD. The CDR3 runs to 15 residues. V was clipped by 4 bases and J by 0 bases, with 7 bases between them.

V and J are TRBV2 and TRBJ2-1, with 7 positions matching TRBD1. V shed 11 bases and J 8 bases; nucleotides not matched to a gene: 15. This CDR3 has 14 amino acids. Germline CDR1 is SNHLY and CDR2 is FYNNEI. The CDR3 sequence is CAGGRDRTSDEQFF. The DNA of the CDR3 is TGTGCCGGGGGCAGGGACAGAACGTCAGATGAGCAGTTCTTC.

The chain is built from TRBV7-2 and TRBJ2-1; tentative D call: TRBD2 (5 bases). Germline CDR1 reads SGHTA; CDR2 reads FQGNSA. The CDR3 is 17 residues long. V lost 5 bases, J lost 0 bases, and 17 bases lay in between. The CDR3 sequence is CASSPFATGSSYNEQFF. For the CDR3, the DNA is TGTGCCAGCAGCCCCTTTGCCACGGGAAGCTCCTACAATGAGCAGTTCTTC.

The chain links TRBV5-1 to TRBJ2-7; 8 bases agree with TRBD1. Unmatched junction bases numbered 5, after V lost 3 bases and J lost 3 bases. There are 14 residues in the CDR3. Germline values: CDR1 SGHRS, CDR2 YFSETQ. The CDR3, as DNA: TGCGCCAGCAGCTCCGGGACAGGACGCTACGAGCAGTACTTC. It codes for CASSSGTGRYEQYF.

The chain carries TRBV18 and TRBJ1-1, with TRBD1 identical over 7 bases. The ends lost 1 base at V and 4 bases at J; junction bases unmatched: 6. This CDR3 comprises 15 residues. The V gene's germline CDR1 is KGHSH and CDR2 LQKENI. Written as DNA, the CDR3 is TGTGCCAGCTCACCACAGAAGGGGGCTAGCACTGAAGCTTTCTTT. Its translation: CASSPQKGASTEAFF. Full variable domain (missing parts from reference TRBV18 and TRBJ1-1): NAGVMQNPRHLVRRRGQEARLRCSPMKGHSHVYWYRQLPEEGLKFMVYLQKENIIDESGMPKERFSAEFPKEGPSILRIQQVVRGDSAAYFCASSPQKGASTEAFFGQGTRLTVV.

Concerning this clone itself: The same CDR3 is also encoded by other DNA sequences in this sample. The genes are TRBV7-9 and TRBJ2-7, with D unresolved. The CDR3 is made up of 11 amino acids. Trimming pared 2 bases from V and 5 bases from J, leaving 4 bases between. In germline, CDR1 is SEHNR, CDR2 FQNEAQ (reference sequence). For the CDR3, the DNA is TGTGCCAGCAGCTTATCCCACGAGCAGTACTTC. Its protein product is CASSLSHEQYF.

The J gene is TRBJ2-5, the V gene TRBV5-1, with D perhaps TRBD1 (6 bases). The CDR3 is 14 amino acids. The V gene's germline CDR1 is SGHRS and CDR2 YFSETQ. V lost 5 bases to trimming and J lost 3 bases, with 14 bases between them. The CDR3 loop reads CASSRGQPEETQYF. CDR3 nucleotides: TGCGCCAGCAGTAGAGGACAGCCTGAAGAGACCCAGTACTTC.

This clone was seen just once. The chain joins TRBV4-1 to TRBJ2-1, with TRBD1 matching 7 bases. Trimming cost V 4 bases and J 7 bases; bases outside gene matches: 10. The CDR3 sequence is 15 residues long. From germline, CDR1 is MGHRA and CDR2 YSYEKL. The CDR3 sequence is CASSLAGTEWNEQFF. The CDR3 coding sequence is TGCGCCAGCAGCCTAGCCGGGACAGAATGGAATGAGCAGTTCTTC.

The chain combines TRBV5-6 with TRBJ1-3, with a possible D match to TRBD1 (5 bases). The germline gives CDR1 SGHDT, CDR2 YYEEEE. The CDR3 spans 15 residues. Trimming stripped 4 bases from V and 3 bases from J, with 14 bases between. Here the CDR3 DNA reads TGTGCCAGCAGCCCTGGAGGGGCGGTTGGAAACACCATATATTTT. Translated: CASSPGGAVGNTIYF. The complete variable domain, with remaining parts taken from reference TRBV5-6 and TRBJ1-3, reads DAGVTQSPTHLIKTRGQQVTLRCSPKSGHDTVSWYQQALGQGPQFIFQYYEEEERQRGNFPDRFSGHQFPNYSSELNVNALLLGDSALYLCASSPGGAVGNTIYFGEGSWLTVV.

The V gene is TRBV29-1, the J gene TRBJ2-1, with 11 bases identical to TRBD2. J lost 1 base, V lost 7 bases, and 6 bases had no gene match. Germline CDR1 SQVTM, CDR2 ANQGSEA. The CDR3 spans 15 residues. The DNA for the CDR3 is TGCAGCGCCACCGGGACTAGCGGATCCTACAATGAGCAGTTCTTC. It specifies CSATGTSGSYNEQFF.

Remarks on this clone: This sample also contains other DNA sequences that code for the same CDR3. The chain combines TRBV28 with TRBJ2-1; D not resolved. Germline CDR1 MDHEN, CDR2 SYDVKM. The V and J ends lost 7 bases and 0 bases respectively, with 4 bases between them. The CDR3 length is 12 residues. The CDR3 DNA reads as TGTGCCAGCAAATCCTCCTACAATGAGCAGTTCTTC. It specifies CASKSSYNEQFF. The variable domain in full, with the rest retrieved from reference TRBV28 and TRBJ2-1, is DVKVTQSSRYLVKRTGEKVFLECVQDMDHENMFWYRQDPGLGLRLIYFSYDVKMKEKGDIPEGYSVSREKKERFSLILESASTNQTSMYLCASKSSYNEQFFGPGTRLTVL.